The 2 T cell receptor beta chains presented below share a single source sample, sequenced in a study of shared clonotypes between healthy human individuals. This table comes from immunoSEQ multiplex PCR, and its TCRdb copy is limited to in-frame clones, with some not included. The data show about 1.1 million clones, with about 80% seen just once and 0.4% to 0.55% held by the top ten. Material: memory CD4+ T cells from PBMCs. Specified subset: CD45RA-negative fraction. The receptors originated from a man younger than 35 in good health. Some clones in this sample may be carry-over from other donors' samples.

V and J are TRBV19 and TRBJ2-1, with a weak D call TRBD1 (5 bases). V lost 4 bases and J 4 bases, leaving 17 bases between the germline ends. Germline V gene lookup returns CDR1 LNHDA and CDR2 SQIVND (reference sequence). There are 16 residues in the CDR3. The CDR3 bases are TGTGCCAGTAGTACACCCTTCCAGGGAAATTACAATGAGCAGTTCTTC. Amino acids: CASSTPFQGNYNEQFF.

The V call is TRBV7-8, the J call TRBJ2-3; D is unresolved. Per germline, CDR1 SGHVS and CDR2 FQNEAQ. The CDR3 consists of 14 residues. Trimming took off 5 bases at V and 2 bases at J, with 11 bases between the two ends. DNA of the CDR3: TGTGCCAGCAGCCGCCCCGCGGCCACAGATACGCAGTATTTT. This translates into CASSRPAATDTQYF.